This TCR beta chain was found in a study of shared clonotypes between healthy human individuals. The germline V gene has CDR1 LGHNA and CDR2 YNFKEQ. The V segment lost 0 bases and the J segment 5 bases; nucleotides outside the gene matches: 3. The CDR3 covers 14 residues. Sequenced by immunoSEQ multiplex PCR; TCRdb stores in-frame clones only, minus some. The sample lists 450,000 to 600,000 clones; 79% were seen once. Specimen: PBMCs. The TCR was taken from a woman in her 40s in good health. Some clones in this sample may be carry-over from other donors' samples. This chain connects TRBV4-2 to TRBJ1-2; TRBD1 matches at 7 bases. The CDR3 nucleotides read TGTGCCAGCAGCCAAGAATGGGGACAGTATGGCTACACCTTC. It encodes CASSQEWGQYGYTF.